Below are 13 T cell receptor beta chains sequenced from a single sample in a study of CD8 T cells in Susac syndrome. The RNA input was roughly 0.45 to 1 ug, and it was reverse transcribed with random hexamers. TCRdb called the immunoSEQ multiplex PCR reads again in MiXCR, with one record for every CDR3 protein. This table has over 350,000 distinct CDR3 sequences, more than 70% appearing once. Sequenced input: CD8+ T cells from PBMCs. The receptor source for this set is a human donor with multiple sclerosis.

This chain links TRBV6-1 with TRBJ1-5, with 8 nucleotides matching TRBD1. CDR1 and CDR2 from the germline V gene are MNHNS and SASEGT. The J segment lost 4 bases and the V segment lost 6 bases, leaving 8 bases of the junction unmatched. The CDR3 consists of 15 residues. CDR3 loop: CASSPRQGANQPQHF. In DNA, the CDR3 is TGTGCCAGCAGCCCCAGGCAGGGGGCTAATCAGCCCCAGCATTTT.

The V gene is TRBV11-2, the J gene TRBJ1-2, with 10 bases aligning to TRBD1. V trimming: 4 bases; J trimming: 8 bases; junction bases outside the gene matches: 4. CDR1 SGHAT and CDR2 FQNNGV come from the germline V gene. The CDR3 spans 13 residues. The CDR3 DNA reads TGTGCCAGCAGCTCGACAGGGGGCCACGGCTACACCTTC. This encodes CASSSTGGHGYTF.

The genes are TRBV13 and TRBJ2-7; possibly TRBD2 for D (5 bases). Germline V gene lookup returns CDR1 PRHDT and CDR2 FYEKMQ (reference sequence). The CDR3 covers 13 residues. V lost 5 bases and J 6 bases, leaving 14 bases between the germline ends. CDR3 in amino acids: CASSLEGEGEQYF. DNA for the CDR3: TGTGCCAGCAGCCTTGAGGGTGAGGGCGAGCAGTACTTC.

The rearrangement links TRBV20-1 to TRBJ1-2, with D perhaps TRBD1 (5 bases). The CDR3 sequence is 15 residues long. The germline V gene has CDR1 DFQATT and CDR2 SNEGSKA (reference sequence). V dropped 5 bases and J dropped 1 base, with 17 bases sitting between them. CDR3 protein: CSASDSYTDNYGYTF. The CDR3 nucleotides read TGCAGTGCTTCAGACAGCTACACTGATAACTATGGCTACACCTTC.

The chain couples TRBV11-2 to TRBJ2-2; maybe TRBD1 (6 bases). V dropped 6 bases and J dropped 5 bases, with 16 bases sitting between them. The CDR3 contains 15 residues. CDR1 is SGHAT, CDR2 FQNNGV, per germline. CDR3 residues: CASSSDRLMTGELFF. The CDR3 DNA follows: TGTGCCAGCAGTTCCGACAGGTTAATGACCGGGGAGCTGTTTTTT.

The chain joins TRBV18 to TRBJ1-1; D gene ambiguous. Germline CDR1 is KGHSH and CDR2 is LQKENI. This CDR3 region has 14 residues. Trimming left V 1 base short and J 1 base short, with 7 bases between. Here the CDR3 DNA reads TGTGCCAGCTCACCACAGGGTGGGAACACTGAAGCTTTCTTT. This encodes CASSPQGGNTEAFF.

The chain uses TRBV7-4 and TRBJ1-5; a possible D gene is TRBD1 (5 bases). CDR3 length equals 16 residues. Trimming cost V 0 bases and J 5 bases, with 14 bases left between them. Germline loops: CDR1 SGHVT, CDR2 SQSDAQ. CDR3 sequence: CASSLARGEADQPQHF. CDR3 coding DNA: TGTGCCAGCAGCTTAGCAAGGGGAGAGGCTGATCAGCCCCAGCATTTT.

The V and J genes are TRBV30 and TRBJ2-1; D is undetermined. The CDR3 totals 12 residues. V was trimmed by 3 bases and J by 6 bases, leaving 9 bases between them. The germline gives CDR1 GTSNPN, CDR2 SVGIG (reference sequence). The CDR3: CAWSLDFNEQFF. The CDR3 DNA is TGTGCCTGGAGCCTAGACTTCAATGAGCAGTTCTTC.

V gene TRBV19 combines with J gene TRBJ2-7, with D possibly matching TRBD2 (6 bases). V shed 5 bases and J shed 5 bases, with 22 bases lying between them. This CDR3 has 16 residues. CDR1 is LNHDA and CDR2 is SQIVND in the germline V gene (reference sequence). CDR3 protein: CASSSDRASPGDEQYF. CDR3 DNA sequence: TGTGCCAGTAGTTCCGACCGGGCTTCACCGGGGGACGAGCAGTACTTC.

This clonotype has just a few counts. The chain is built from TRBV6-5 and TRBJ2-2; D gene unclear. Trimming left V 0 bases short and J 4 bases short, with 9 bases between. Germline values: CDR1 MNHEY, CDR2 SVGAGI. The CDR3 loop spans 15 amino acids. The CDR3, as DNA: TGTGCCAGCAGTTACTCGATCGCACCCACCGGGGAGCTGTTTTTT. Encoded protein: CASSYSIAPTGELFF.

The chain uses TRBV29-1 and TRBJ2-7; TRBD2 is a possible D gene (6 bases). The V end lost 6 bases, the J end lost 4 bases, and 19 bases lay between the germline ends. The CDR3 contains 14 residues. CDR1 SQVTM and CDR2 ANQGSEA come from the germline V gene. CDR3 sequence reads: CSVGPMGLFYEQYF. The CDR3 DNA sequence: TGCAGCGTGGGACCAATGGGACTTTTTTACGAGCAGTACTTC.

CDR3 sequence reads: CASSLESHTEAFF. The CDR3 coding sequence is TGTGCCAGCAGCTTAGAGTCCCACACTGAAGCTTTCTTT. The chain carries TRBV7-9 and TRBJ1-1, with D uncertain. Germline V gene sequence: CDR1 SEHNR, CDR2 FQNEAQ (reference sequence). Trimming left V 1 base short and J 3 bases short, with 6 bases between. The CDR3 is 13 amino acids.

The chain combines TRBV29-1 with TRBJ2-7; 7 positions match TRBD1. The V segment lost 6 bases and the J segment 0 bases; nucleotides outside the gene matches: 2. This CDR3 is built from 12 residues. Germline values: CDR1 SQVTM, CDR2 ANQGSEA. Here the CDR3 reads CSVTGNSYEQYF. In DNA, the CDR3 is TGCAGCGTGACAGGGAACTCCTACGAGCAGTACTTC.